The source of this T cell receptor beta chain is a study of vaccination effects on CD4 cells after COVID-19. For this clone: As yet, its antigen is unknown.

Using viral peptide pools, the ViraFEST assay grew out antigen-specific CD4+ T cells prior to sequencing. Cells that had been cultured for roughly 9 days were the source of isolated CD4+ T cells. People in the vaccine group had not been infected with SARS-CoV-2 before, and their nucleocapsid antibodies were negative. Using immunoSEQ multiplex PCR, the repertoire was profiled, and TCRdb retains in-frame clones only, with some absent. The sample comprises tens of thousands of clones, about 70% of which are singletons, and roughly 22% rests with the top ten. Germline V gene lookup returns CDR1 SGHVS and CDR2 FNYEAQ. CDR3 length equals 14 residues. V trimming: 1 base; J trimming: 1 base; junction bases outside the gene matches: 0. Whole-study findings and limits: Marked clonal contraction was seen in infection- and vaccine-induced clones late after vaccination.

The sample in question was CD4+ T cells from PBMCs cultured with HCoV-NL63 spike peptides, obtained before COVID-19 vaccination. This rearrangement joins TRBV7-6 to TRBJ1-1; 7 bases map to TRBD1. The TCR was taken from a human donor who received a COVID-19 vaccine. The CDR3 is CASSLEGANTEAFF. Here the CDR3 DNA reads TGTGCCAGCAGCTTAGAGGGGGCGAACACTGAAGCTTTCTTT.